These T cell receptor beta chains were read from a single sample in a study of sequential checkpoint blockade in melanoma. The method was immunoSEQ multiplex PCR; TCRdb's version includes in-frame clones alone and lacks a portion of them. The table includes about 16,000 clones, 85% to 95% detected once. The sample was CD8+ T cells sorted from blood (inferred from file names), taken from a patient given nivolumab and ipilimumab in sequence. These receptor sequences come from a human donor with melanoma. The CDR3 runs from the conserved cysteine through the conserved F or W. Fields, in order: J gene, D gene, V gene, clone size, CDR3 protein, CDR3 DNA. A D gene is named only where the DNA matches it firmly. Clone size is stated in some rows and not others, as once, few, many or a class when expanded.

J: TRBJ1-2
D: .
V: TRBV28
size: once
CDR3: CASSLDRRGPYGYTF
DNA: TGTGCCAGCAGTTTGGATAGAAGGGGCCCCTATGGCTACACCTTC

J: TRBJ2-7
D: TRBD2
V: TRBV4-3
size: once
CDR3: CASSQEGLAGTSSYEQYF
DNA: TGCGCCAGCAGCCAAGAGGGACTAGCGGGAACCAGCTCCTACGAGCAGTACTTC

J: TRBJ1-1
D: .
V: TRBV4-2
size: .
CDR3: CASSQERWNTEAFF
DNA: TGTGCCAGCAGCCAAGAGCGGTGGAACACTGAAGCTTTCTTT

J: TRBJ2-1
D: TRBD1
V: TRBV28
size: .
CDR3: CASSRTGYSYNEQFF
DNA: TGTGCCAGCAGTCGGACAGGATACTCCTACAATGAGCAGTTCTTC

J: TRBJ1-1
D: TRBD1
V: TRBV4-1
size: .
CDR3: CASSQDNRDSKNTEAFF
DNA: TGCGCCAGCAGCCAAGATAACCGGGACAGCAAGAACACTGAAGCTTTCTTT

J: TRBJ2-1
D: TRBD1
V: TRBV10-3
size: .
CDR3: CAISEPGTDNEQFF
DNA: TGTGCCATCAGTGAGCCTGGGACAGACAATGAGCAGTTCTTC

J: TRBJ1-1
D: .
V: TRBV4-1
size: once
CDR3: CASSQPQGITEAFF
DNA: TGCGCCAGCAGCCAGCCGCAGGGGATCACTGAAGCTTTCTTT

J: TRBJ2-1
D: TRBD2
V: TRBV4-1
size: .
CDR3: CASSQVASGGRNEQFF
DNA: TGCGCCAGCAGCCAAGTGGCTAGCGGGGGCCGGAATGAGCAGTTCTTC

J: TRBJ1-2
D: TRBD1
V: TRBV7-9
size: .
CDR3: CASSFGQGGEGYTF
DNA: TGTGCCAGCAGCTTTGGACAGGGAGGGGAGGGCTACACCTTC

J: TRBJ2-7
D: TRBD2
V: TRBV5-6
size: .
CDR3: CASSLSGSNREQYF
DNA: TGTGCCAGCAGCCTTAGCGGGAGTAATCGCGAGCAGTACTTC

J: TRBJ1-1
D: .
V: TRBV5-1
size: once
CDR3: CASSLIAGVAWNTEAFF
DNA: TGCGCCAGCAGCTTGATTGCAGGGGTGGCGTGGAACACTGAAGCTTTCTTT

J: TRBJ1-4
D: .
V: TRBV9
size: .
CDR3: CASSPQGGEEKLFF
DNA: TGTGCCAGCAGCCCGCAGGGAGGGGAAGAAAAACTGTTTTTT

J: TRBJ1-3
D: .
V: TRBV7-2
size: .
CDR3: CASSWDSSSGNTIYF
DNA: TGTGCCAGCAGCTGGGACTCCAGCTCTGGAAACACCATATATTTT

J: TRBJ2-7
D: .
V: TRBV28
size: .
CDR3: CASSLASSSYEQYF
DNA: TGTGCCAGCAGTTTAGCATCGAGCTCCTACGAGCAGTACTTC

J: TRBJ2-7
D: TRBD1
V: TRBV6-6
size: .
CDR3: CASSPDRGYEQYF
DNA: TGTGCCAGCAGTCCGGACAGGGGCTACGAGCAGTACTTC

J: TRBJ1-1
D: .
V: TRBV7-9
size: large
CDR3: CASSEGLLSTEAFF
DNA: TGTGCCAGCAGCGAGGGCCTTCTCAGCACTGAAGCTTTCTTT

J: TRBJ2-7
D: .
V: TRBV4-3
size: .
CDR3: CASRLPGHIPYEQYF
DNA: TGCGCCAGCAGACTCCCTGGACACATCCCCTACGAGCAGTACTTC

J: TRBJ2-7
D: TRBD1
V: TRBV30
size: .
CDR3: CAWSVGTGVYEQYF
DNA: TGTGCCTGGAGTGTAGGGACAGGGGTCTACGAGCAGTACTTC

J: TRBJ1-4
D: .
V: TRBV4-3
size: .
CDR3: CASSQGDIGKLFF
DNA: TGCGCCAGCAGCCAAGGGGACATAGGAAAACTGTTTTTT

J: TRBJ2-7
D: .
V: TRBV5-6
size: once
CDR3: CASSLEAKQQYF
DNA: TGTGCCAGCAGCTTGGAAGCAAAGCAGCAGTACTTC

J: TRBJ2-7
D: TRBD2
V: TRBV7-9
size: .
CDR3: CASSLAGLAGVMDEQYF
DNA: TGTGCCAGCAGCTTAGCGGGGCTAGCGGGAGTCATGGACGAGCAGTACTTC

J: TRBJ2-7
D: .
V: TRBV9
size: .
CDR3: CASSVVEGSYEQYF
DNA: TGTGCCAGCAGCGTAGTGGAGGGTAGCTACGAGCAGTACTTC

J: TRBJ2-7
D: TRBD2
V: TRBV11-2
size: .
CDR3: CASSLAPGAGGYEQYF
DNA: TGTGCCAGCAGCTTAGCCCCCGGGGCGGGAGGATACGAGCAGTACTTC

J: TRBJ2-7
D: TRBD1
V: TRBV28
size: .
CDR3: CASSFGTAGGEQYF
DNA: TGTGCCAGCAGTTTTGGGACCGCAGGGGGAGAGCAGTACTTC

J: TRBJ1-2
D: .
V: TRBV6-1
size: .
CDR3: CASSVRREADWDHGYTF
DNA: TGTGCCAGCAGTGTCCGCCGGGAGGCAGATTGGGACCATGGCTACACCTTC

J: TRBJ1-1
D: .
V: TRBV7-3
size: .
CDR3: CASSPHSNTEAFF
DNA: TGTGCCAGCAGCCCCCACTCGAACACTGAAGCTTTCTTT

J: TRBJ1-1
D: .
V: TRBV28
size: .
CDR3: CASSVGQWNTEAFF
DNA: TGTGCCAGCAGTGTAGGACAGTGGAACACTGAAGCTTTCTTT

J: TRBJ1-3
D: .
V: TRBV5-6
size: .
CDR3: CASSPTDTLGGNTIYF
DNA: TGTGCCAGCAGCCCGACCGACACTTTGGGTGGAAACACCATATATTTT

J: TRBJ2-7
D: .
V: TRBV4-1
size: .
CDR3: CASSQDLRERYEQYF
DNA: TGCGCCAGCAGCCAAGATTTACGGGAGAGGTACGAGCAGTACTTC

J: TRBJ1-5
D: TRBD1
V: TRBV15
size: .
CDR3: CATSSDRADNQPQHF
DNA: TGTGCCACCAGCTCGGACAGGGCCGATAATCAGCCCCAGCATTTT

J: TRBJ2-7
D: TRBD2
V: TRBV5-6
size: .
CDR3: CASSLGGGYEQYF
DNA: TGTGCCAGCAGCTTGGGCGGGGGCTACGAGCAGTACTTC

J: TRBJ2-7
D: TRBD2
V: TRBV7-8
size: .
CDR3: CASTSGGGVYEQYF
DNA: TGTGCCAGCACTTCGGGCGGGGGGGTTTACGAGCAGTACTTC

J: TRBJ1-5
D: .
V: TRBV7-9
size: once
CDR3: CASSLASDTQPQHF
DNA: TGTGCCAGCAGCTTAGCGTCCGACACTCAGCCCCAGCATTTT

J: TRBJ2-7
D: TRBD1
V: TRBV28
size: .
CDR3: CASSPWGQGAYEQYF
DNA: TGTGCCAGCAGTCCTTGGGGACAGGGAGCCTACGAGCAGTACTTC

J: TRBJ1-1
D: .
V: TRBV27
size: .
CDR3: CASSRQGFQGVDAFF
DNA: TGTGCCAGCAGTCGACAAGGCTTTCAGGGTGTTGATGCTTTCTTT

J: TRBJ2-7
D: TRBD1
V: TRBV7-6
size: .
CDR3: CASSLAGQGFEQYF
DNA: TGTGCCAGCAGCTTAGCGGGACAGGGATTCGAGCAGTACTTC

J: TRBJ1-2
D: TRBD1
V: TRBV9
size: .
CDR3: CASSRDRAYGYTF
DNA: TGTGCCAGCAGCAGGGACAGGGCCTATGGCTACACCTTC

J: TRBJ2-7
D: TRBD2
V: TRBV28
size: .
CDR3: CASSSQLAGSFYEQYF
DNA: TGTGCCAGCAGTTCACAACTAGCGGGATCGTTCTACGAGCAGTACTTC

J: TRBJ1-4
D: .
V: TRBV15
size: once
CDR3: CATSEPLLRGKLFF
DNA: TGTGCCACCAGCGAGCCCTTATTAAGGGGAAAACTGTTTTTT

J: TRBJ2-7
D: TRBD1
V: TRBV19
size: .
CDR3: CASSMGTGVPYEQYF
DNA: TGTGCCAGTAGTATGGGAACAGGGGTCCCCTACGAGCAGTACTTC

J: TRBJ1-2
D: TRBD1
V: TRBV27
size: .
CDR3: CASSFGLPGQGGNYGYTF
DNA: TGTGCCAGCAGTTTCGGCCTCCCGGGACAGGGAGGCAACTATGGCTACACCTTC

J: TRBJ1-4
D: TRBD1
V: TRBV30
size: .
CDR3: CAWSVLIGTGDEKLFF
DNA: TGTGCCTGGAGTGTATTAATCGGGACAGGGGATGAAAAACTGTTTTTT